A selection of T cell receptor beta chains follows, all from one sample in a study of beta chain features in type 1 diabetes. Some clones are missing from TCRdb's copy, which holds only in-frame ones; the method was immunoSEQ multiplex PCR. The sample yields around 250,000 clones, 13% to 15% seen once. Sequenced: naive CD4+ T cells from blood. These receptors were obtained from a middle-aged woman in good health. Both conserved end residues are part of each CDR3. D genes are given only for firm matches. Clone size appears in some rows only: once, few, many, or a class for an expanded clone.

TGTGCCAGCAGCTATGGGCAGAGCTATGGCTACACCTTC | CASSYGQSYGYTF | . | TRBJ1-2 | . | TRBV7-2
TGTGCCAGCAGCTTATGGCAGCGGACCGTAGATCGTTATGGCTACACCTTC | CASSLWQRTVDRYGYTF | . | TRBJ1-2 | . | TRBV7-8
TGTGCCAGCAGCTTAGTTGGGCTGCAGCCCCAGCATTTT | CASSLVGLQPQHF | . | TRBJ1-5 | . | TRBV7-2
TGTGCCAGCAGCCCCGCGGTTGGGTCCCCTCAAGAGACCCAGTACTTC | CASSPAVGSPQETQYF | . | TRBJ2-5 | . | TRBV11-2
TGTGCCACCAGCAGAGGGACTAGACAAGAGACCCAGTACTTC | CATSRGTRQETQYF | . | TRBJ2-5 | TRBD2 | TRBV15
TGCGCCAGCAGCCCGGACAGGGGCAATGGCTACACCTTC | CASSPDRGNGYTF | . | TRBJ1-2 | TRBD1 | TRBV5-1
TGTGCCAGCAGCTTAGCGGTTTCCAGGGCCTACGAGCAGTACTTC | CASSLAVSRAYEQYF | few | TRBJ2-7 | . | TRBV11-2
TGTGCCAGCAGCGTAGTGTCAGGGAACACCGGGGAGCTGTTTTTT | CASSVVSGNTGELFF | . | TRBJ2-2 | . | TRBV9
TGCGCCAGCAGCTTTGCGGGGGGCGATGAGCAGTTCTTC | CASSFAGGDEQFF | . | TRBJ2-1 | TRBD2 | TRBV5-1
TGTGCCAGCAGTTACAGTTTAGGAGCCACTGAAGCTTTCTTT | CASSYSLGATEAFF | . | TRBJ1-1 | . | TRBV6-5
TGTGCCAGCAGCACAAGAGCGGGGGGTGGCACAGATACGCAGTATTTT | CASSTRAGGGTDTQYF | few | TRBJ2-3 | TRBD2 | TRBV11-2
TGTGCCACCAGCAGAGATTGGAGACAGGGTGGCGCAATCCTTATTGATCAGCCCCAGCATTTT | CATSRDWRQGGAILIDQPQHF | . | TRBJ1-5 | TRBD1 | TRBV15
TGCGCCAGCAGCTTGGCCAGCAGGCCCTATGGCTACACCTTC | CASSLASRPYGYTF | . | TRBJ1-2 | . | TRBV5-1
TGTGCCAGTAGTATCGGGGGGGGCGCCGGGAACACTGAAGCTTTCTTT | CASSIGGGAGNTEAFF | . | TRBJ1-1 | . | TRBV19
TGTGCCATCAATCAAAATGGCGGGGGGGCCGCAGATACGCAGTATTTT | CAINQNGGGAADTQYF | . | TRBJ2-3 | TRBD2 | TRBV10-3
TGCGCCAGCAGTGATGTCGGGGGAAGCAATCAGCCCCAGCATTTT | CASSDVGGSNQPQHF | . | TRBJ1-5 | . | TRBV10-2
TGTGCCAGCAGCTTGTTTTCGGTGAATCTTCAACCCTCCCCTGTCGGAAACACCATATATTTT | CASSLFSVNLQPSPVGNTIYF | . | TRBJ1-3 | . | TRBV13
TGTGCCAGCAGCACCGGACAGGGCAGCTTCCATCAGCCCCAGCATTTT | CASSTGQGSFHQPQHF | . | TRBJ1-5 | TRBD1 | TRBV7-9
TGCGCCAGCAGCTTGGACACCGGCACAGATACGCAGTATTTT | CASSLDTGTDTQYF | few | TRBJ2-3 | . | TRBV5-1
TGCGCCAGCAGCCCCGGGACAGATAGCAATCAGCCCCAGCATTTT | CASSPGTDSNQPQHF | . | TRBJ1-5 | TRBD1 | TRBV5-1
TGCGCCAGCAGCTCCCAGGGATACGAGCAGTACTTC | CASSSQGYEQYF | . | TRBJ2-7 | . | TRBV5-1
TGTGCCATCAGTTTTAGAAGAGAGGACGGACAAGATACGCAGTATTTT | CAISFRREDGQDTQYF | few | TRBJ2-3 | . | TRBV10-3
TGTGCCAGCAGCTTAGTTCCCGGGACAGGGCCTCACGAGCAGTACTTC | CASSLVPGTGPHEQYF | few | TRBJ2-7 | TRBD1 | TRBV7-9
TGCAGCGCCCTCCTTGGCAGGGAGGATGGCTACACCTTC | CSALLGREDGYTF | few | TRBJ1-2 | . | TRBV29-1
TGTGCCAGTAGTAGACAGGGGTCCTACGAGCAGTACTTC | CASSRQGSYEQYF | . | TRBJ2-7 | TRBD1 | TRBV19
TGTGCCAGCAGTTCAGCCGGGACTAGCCTTGTCGAGCAGTACTTC | CASSSAGTSLVEQYF | few | TRBJ2-7 | TRBD2 | TRBV7-9
TGTGCCAGCAGCTTCGACAGGGGGGGTTACAATGAGCAGTTCTTC | CASSFDRGGYNEQFF | . | TRBJ2-1 | TRBD1 | TRBV7-9
TGTGCCAGCAGTCCCCGGTGGGGCGATGAGCAGTTCTTC | CASSPRWGDEQFF | . | TRBJ2-1 | . | TRBV2
TGTGCCAGCAGTGCCCTTCCGACTGGTACTTCGTGGAATACGCAGTATTTT | CASSALPTGTSWNTQYF | few | TRBJ2-3 | . | TRBV6-1
TGTGCCAGCAGTCGGACAGGGGGTAGCTATGGCTACACCTTC | CASSRTGGSYGYTF | few | TRBJ1-2 | TRBD1 | TRBV6-5
TGTGCCAGTAGTATCCGACAGGCCTTTCAGCCCCAGCATTTT | CASSIRQAFQPQHF | few | TRBJ1-5 | . | TRBV19
TGCGCCAGCAGCTTGGAAGGGGTTGATGGCTACACCTTC | CASSLEGVDGYTF | few | TRBJ1-2 | . | TRBV5-1
TGTGCCAGCAGCGCCCGATACAGGGATAGTGAAAAACTGTTTTTT | CASSARYRDSEKLFF | few | TRBJ1-4 | . | TRBV9
TGTGCCAGCAGCTTCGCAACATCCGGGACAGGGTTGTACGAGCAGTACTTC | CASSFATSGTGLYEQYF | . | TRBJ2-7 | TRBD1 | TRBV11-2
TGTGCCAGCTCACCAACCGGGACAGGGGATGAAAAACTGTTTTTT | CASSPTGTGDEKLFF | few | TRBJ1-4 | TRBD1 | TRBV18
TGTGCCAGCAGCCCCGGGGGCTCCTACGAGCAGTACTTC | CASSPGGSYEQYF | . | TRBJ2-7 | . | TRBV2
TGCGCCAGCAGCCCGGGGACTAGCGGGAGAAGCTCCTACAATGAGCAGTTCTTC | CASSPGTSGRSSYNEQFF | few | TRBJ2-1 | TRBD2 | TRBV4-3
TGTGCCAGCAGTGATAGGCAGGGCCTTCCGCATCAGCCCCAGCATTTT | CASSDRQGLPHQPQHF | few | TRBJ1-5 | . | TRBV6-4
TGTGCCACCAGCAGAGGTCGGACGGGGGGCCGGGAGACCCAGTACTTC | CATSRGRTGGRETQYF | . | TRBJ2-5 | . | TRBV15
TGTGCCAGCAGCAAACCCCCCAGGGCCACCTACGAGCAGTACTTC | CASSKPPRATYEQYF | . | TRBJ2-7 | . | TRBV21-1
TGCGCGACACGGGACAGTGTCTACGAGCAGTACTTC | CATRDSVYEQYF | . | TRBJ2-7 | TRBD1 | TRBV19
TGTGCTAGCAGCGCCGGGACAGGGGGACAAGAGACCCAGTACTTC | CASSAGTGGQETQYF | few | TRBJ2-5 | TRBD1 | TRBV7-7
TGCGCCAGCAGCCAAGAGGGGAGGTTAAGGAACACTGAAGCTTTCTTT | CASSQEGRLRNTEAFF | . | TRBJ1-1 | . | TRBV4-1
TGCGCCAGCAGCTTGGCCCAGCGGGGGGATACGCAGTATTTT | CASSLAQRGDTQYF | . | TRBJ2-3 | TRBD2 | TRBV5-1
TGTGCCAGCAGGGCTTCGGGACAGCACTATGGCTACACCTTC | CASRASGQHYGYTF | few | TRBJ1-2 | TRBD1 | TRBV2
TGCGCCAGCAGTTCCGTCAGGGGAGACTATGGCTACACCTTC | CASSSVRGDYGYTF | . | TRBJ1-2 | . | TRBV4-1
TGTGCCAGCAGCGCCTCCCTACTAGGAACCTACGAGCAGTACTTC | CASSASLLGTYEQYF | few | TRBJ2-7 | . | TRBV5-6
TGTGCCAGCAGTGCGGACAGGAACCTCGAGCAGTACTTC | CASSADRNLEQYF | . | TRBJ2-7 | TRBD1 | TRBV25-1
TGCAGCGTTAGGGGGGAGGGAATCCCCCTCCACTTT | CSVRGEGIPLHF | . | TRBJ1-6 | . | TRBV29-1
TGCGCCAGCAGCTTGCTAGCGGGCGCCTACAATGAGCAGTTCTTC | CASSLLAGAYNEQFF | . | TRBJ2-1 | TRBD2 | TRBV5-1
TGTGCCACCACCAGCGGGGGGACGCAGTATTTT | CATTSGGTQYF | . | TRBJ2-3 | TRBD2 | TRBV6-5
TGTGCCAGCAGGCTCTGGACAGGCCAAGAGACCCAGTACTTC | CASRLWTGQETQYF | . | TRBJ2-5 | TRBD1 | TRBV27